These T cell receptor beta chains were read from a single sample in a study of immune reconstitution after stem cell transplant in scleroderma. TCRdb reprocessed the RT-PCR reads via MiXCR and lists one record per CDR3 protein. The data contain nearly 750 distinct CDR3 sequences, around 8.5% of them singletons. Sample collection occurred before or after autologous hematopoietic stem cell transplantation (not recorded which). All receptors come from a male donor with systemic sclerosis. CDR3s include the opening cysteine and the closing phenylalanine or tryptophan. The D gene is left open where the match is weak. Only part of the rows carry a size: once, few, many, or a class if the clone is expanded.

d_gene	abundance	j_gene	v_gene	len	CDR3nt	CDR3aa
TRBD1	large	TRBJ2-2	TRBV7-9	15	TGTGCCACCTCGGGACAGGGGGGGCTCGCCGGGGAGCTGTTTTTT	CATSGQGGLAGELFF
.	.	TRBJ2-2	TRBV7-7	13	TGTGCCAGCAGCCCCCTGAGGACCGGGGAGCTGTTTTTT	CASSPLRTGELFF
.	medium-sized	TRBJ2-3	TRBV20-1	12	TGCAGTGTTTCTGGTAGCACAGATACGCAGTATTTT	CSVSGSTDTQYF
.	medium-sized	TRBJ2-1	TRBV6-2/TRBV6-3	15	TGTGCCAGCAGTTACGAAGGACTATCGGCAACTGAGCAGTTCTTC	CASSYEGLSATEQFF
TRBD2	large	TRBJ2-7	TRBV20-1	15	TGCAGTGCTAGAGAGGCTAGCGGGGGGACCGGGGAGCAGTACTTC	CSAREASGGTGEQYF
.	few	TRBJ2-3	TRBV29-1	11	TGCAGCGCTACTATGAGAGATACGCAGTATTTT	CSATMRDTQYF
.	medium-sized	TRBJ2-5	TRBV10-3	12	TGTGCCATCAGTTCGTACCAAGAGACCCAGTACTTC	CAISSYQETQYF
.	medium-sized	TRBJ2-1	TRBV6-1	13	TGTGCCAGCACCAAGAGAGGAGGGGACGAGCAGTTCTTC	CASTKRGGDEQFF
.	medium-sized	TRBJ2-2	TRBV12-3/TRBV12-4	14	TGTGCCAGCAGTTTAAATTCGGGTACCGGGGAGCTGTTTTTT	CASSLNSGTGELFF
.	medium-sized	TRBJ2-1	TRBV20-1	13	TGCAGTGCTAACGGGCAGGTTCACAATGAGCAGTTCTTC	CSANGQVHNEQFF
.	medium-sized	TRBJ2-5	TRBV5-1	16	TGCGCCAGCAGCTTGACTTCGAAGGGGCTGGAAGAGACCCAGTACTTC	CASSLTSKGLEETQYF
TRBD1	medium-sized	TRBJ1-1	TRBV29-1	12	TGCAGCGTAACAGGGGGGACGAGCGAAGCTTTCTTT	CSVTGGTSEAFF
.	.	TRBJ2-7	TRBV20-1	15	TGCAGTGCTAGAGTACCCCGGGTAGGGGCCTACGAGCAGTACTTC	CSARVPRVGAYEQYF
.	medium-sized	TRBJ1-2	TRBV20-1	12	TGCAGTGCCCGAACGGGGGGTGATGGCTACACCTTC	CSARTGGDGYTF
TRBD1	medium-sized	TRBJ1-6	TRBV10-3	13	TGTGCCATCAGGGACAGGGAGCGATCACCCCTCCACTTT	CAIRDRERSPLHF
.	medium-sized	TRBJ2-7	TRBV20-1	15	TGCAGTGCTAGAGAGGGGAATGTGGCCCCCTACGAGCAGTACTTC	CSAREGNVAPYEQYF
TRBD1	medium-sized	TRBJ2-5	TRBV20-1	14	TGCAGTGCTACCGGGACAGGGGGCTGGGAGACCCAGTACTTC	CSATGTGGWETQYF
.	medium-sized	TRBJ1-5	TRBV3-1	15	TGTGCCAGCAGCCAAGATGCGGGGGTCAATCAGCCCCAGCATTTT	CASSQDAGVNQPQHF
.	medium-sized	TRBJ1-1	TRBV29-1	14	TGCAGCGTTGTAGGTCCAGGAATGAACACTGAAGCTTTCTTT	CSVVGPGMNTEAFF
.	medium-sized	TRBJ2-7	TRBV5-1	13	TGCGCCAGCAGCTTGAAACAAGGCGGTGAGCAGTACTTC	CASSLKQGGEQYF
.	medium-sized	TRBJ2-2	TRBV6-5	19	TGTGCCAGCAGTTACAGTTCCGGCGGGACAGCATATTTCACCGGGGAGCTGTTTTTT	CASSYSSGGTAYFTGELFF
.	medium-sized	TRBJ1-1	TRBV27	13	TGTGCCAGCAGTGTGGGCAGGGGCACTGAAGCTTTCTTT	CASSVGRGTEAFF
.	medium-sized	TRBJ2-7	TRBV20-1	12	TGCAGTGCTATTCACGGATCCTACGAGCAGTACTTC	CSAIHGSYEQYF
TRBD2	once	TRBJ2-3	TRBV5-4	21	TGTGCCAGCAGCTTCGGACAGCACCTTCCCGGAACTAGCGGGAGCACAGATACGCAGTATTTT	CASSFGQHLPGTSGSTDTQYF
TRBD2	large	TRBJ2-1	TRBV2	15	TGTGCCAGCAGTGAAGAGTGGAGGAATAGCGGGGGGAAGTTCTTC	CASSEEWRNSGGKFF
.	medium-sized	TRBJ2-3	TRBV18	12	TGTGCCAGCTCAGAGGGCACAGATACGCAGTATTTT	CASSEGTDTQYF
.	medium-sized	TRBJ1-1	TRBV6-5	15	TGTGCCAGCAGTCCACACCAAACCACGACCACTGAAGCTTTCTTT	CASSPHQTTTTEAFF
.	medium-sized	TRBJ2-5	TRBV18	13	TGTGCCAGCTCACCACCTGGGGAAGAGACCCAGTACTTC	CASSPPGEETQYF
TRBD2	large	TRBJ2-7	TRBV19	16	TGTGCCAGTAGTAGGGGGACTAGCGGGAGCCCCTACGAGCAGTACTTC	CASSRGTSGSPYEQYF
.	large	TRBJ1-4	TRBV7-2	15	TGTGCCAGCAGCCCCTACGGGGGGCAGAACGAAAAACTGTTTTTT	CASSPYGGQNEKLFF
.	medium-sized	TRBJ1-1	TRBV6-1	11	TGTGCCAGCAGTGGGGTGTCTGAAGCTTTCTTT	CASSGVSEAFF